Below, one T cell receptor (beta chain) is given with its context. This sample was taken from a study of shared clonotypes between healthy human individuals. The table came from immunoSEQ multiplex PCR; TCRdb's copy has only in-frame clones and leaves some out. The sample consists of 2 million to 2.5 million clones, around 93% of them appearing once. There are 16 residues in the CDR3. The germline gives CDR1 SGHRS, CDR2 YFSETQ. Deletions cut 4 bases from V and 4 bases from J, with 21 bases between. The chain recombines TRBV5-1 with TRBJ2-7; the D gene is possibly TRBD2 (6 bases). This sequence was found in a young man in good health. Some clones in this sample may be carry-over from other donors' samples. The sequenced sample consisted of naive CD4+ T cells from PBMCs. Subset indicated: CD45RA+ positively selected. This chain's CDR3 is CASSQDAGLGEYEQYF. The CDR3 bases are TGCGCCAGCAGCCAAGACGCGGGACTTGGGGAATACGAGCAGTACTTC.